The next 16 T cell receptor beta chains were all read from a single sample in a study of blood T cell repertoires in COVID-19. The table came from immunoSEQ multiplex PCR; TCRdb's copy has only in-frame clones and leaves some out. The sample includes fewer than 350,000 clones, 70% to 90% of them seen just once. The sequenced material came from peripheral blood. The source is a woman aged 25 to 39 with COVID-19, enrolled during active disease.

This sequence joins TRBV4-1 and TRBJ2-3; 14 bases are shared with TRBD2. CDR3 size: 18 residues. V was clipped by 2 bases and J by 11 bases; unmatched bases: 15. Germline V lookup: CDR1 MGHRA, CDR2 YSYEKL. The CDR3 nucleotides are TGCGCCAGCAGCCAAAACCCGTTTGGACTAGCGGGGGGTGTTGGGCAGTATTTT. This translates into CASSQNPFGLAGGVGQYF.

CDR3 coding DNA: TGTGCCAGTATTCCATTTACGGGACAGGGGGGGAGCACCGGGGAGCTGTTTTTT. Its protein product is CASIPFTGQGGSTGELFF. The chain has TRBV19 and TRBJ2-2; 11 positions match TRBD1. J was trimmed by 4 bases and V by 7 bases; bases with no gene match: 14. There are 18 residues in the CDR3. Germline-derived CDR1 and CDR2 are LNHDA and SQIVND (reference sequence).

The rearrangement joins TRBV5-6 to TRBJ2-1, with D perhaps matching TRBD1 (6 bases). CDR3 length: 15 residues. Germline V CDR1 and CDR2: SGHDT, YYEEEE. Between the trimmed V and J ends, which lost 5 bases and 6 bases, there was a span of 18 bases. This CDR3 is CASSLFTGTLNEQFF. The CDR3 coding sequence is TGTGCCAGCAGTCTATTTACAGGGACCCTCAATGAGCAGTTCTTC.

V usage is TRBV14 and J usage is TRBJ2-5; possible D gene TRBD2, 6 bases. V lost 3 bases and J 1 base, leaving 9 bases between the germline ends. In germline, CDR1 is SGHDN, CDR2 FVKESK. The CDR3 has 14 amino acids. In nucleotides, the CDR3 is TGTGCCAGCAGCCACCGGGACTTCCAAGAGACCCAGTACTTC. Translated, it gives CASSHRDFQETQYF.

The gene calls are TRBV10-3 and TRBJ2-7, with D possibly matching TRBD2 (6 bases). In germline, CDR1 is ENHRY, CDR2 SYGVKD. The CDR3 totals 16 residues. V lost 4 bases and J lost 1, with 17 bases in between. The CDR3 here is CAISGSSGRLSYEQYF. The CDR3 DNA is TGTGCCATCAGTGGTTCGTCAGGGAGGCTATCCTACGAGCAGTACTTC.

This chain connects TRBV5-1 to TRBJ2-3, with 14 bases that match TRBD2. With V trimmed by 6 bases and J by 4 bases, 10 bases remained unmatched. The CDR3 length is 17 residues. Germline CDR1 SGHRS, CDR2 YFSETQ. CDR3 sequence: CASITGTSGGTADTQYF. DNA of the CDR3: TGCGCCAGCATTACCGGGACTAGCGGGGGAACCGCAGATACGCAGTATTTT.

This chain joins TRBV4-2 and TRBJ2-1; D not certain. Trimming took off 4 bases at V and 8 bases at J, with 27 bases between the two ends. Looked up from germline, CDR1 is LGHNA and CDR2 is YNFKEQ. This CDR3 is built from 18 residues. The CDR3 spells CASSRDPLRHAAHDEQFF. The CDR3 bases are TGTGCCAGCAGCCGCGACCCACTCCGACACGCCGCACACGATGAGCAGTTCTTC.

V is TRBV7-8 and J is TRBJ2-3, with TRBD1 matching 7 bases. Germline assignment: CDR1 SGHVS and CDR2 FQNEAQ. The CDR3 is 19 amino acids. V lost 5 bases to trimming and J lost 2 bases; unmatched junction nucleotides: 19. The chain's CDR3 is CASSPNPGTATRFTDTQYF. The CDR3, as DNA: TGTGCCAGCAGCCCCAACCCAGGGACAGCTACCCGATTCACAGATACGCAGTATTTT.

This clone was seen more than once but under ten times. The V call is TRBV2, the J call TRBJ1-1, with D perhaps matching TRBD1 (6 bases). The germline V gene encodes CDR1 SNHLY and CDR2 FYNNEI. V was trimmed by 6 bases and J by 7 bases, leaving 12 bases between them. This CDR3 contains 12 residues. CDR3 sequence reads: CASRSTGNEAFF. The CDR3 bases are TGTGCCAGCAGATCCACAGGGAATGAAGCTTTCTTT. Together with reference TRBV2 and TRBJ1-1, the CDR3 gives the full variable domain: EPEVTQTPSHQVTQMGQEVILRCVPISNHLYFYWYRQILGQKVEFLVSFYNNEISEKSEIFDDQFSVERPDGSNFTLKIRSTKLEDSAMYFCASRSTGNEAFFGQGTRLTVV.

As DNA, the CDR3 is TGTGCCAGCAGTTTATCCTATCCGGACAGGGGTTATAGCAATCAGCCCCAGCATTTT. Translated, it gives CASSLSYPDRGYSNQPQHF. The chain links TRBV27 to TRBJ1-5; 9 bases align to TRBD1. V dropped 0 bases and J dropped 0; count of bases not matched to a gene: 9. This CDR3 is built from 19 residues. Germline assignment: CDR1 MNHEY and CDR2 SMNVEV (reference sequence).

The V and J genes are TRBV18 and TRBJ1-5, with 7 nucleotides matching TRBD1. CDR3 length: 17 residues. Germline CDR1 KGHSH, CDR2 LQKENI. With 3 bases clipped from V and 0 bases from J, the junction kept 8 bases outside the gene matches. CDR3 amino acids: CASSPTPGQISNQPQHF. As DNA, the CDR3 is TGTGCCAGCTCACCTACTCCGGGACAGATTAGCAATCAGCCCCAGCATTTT.

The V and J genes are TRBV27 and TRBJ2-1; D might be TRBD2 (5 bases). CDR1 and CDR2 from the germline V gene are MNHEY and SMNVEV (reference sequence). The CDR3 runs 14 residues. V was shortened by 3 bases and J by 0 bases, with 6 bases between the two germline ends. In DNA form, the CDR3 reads TGTGCCAGCAGTTTTGGGAGCTCCTACAATGAGCAGTTCTTC. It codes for CASSFGSSYNEQFF.

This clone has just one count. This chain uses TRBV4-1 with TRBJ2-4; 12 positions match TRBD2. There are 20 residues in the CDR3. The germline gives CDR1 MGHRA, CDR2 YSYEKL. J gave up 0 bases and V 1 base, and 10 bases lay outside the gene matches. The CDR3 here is CASSQGALAGGPLAKNIQYF. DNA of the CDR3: TGCGCCAGCAGCCAAGGCGCACTAGCGGGGGGACCTTTAGCCAAAAACATTCAGTACTTC.

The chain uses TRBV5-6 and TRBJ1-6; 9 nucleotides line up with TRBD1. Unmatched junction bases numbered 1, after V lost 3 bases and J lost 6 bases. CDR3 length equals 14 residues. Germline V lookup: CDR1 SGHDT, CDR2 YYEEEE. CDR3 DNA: TGTGCCAGCAGCTCGGACAGGGGTAATTCACCCCTCCACTTT. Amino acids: CASSSDRGNSPLHF.

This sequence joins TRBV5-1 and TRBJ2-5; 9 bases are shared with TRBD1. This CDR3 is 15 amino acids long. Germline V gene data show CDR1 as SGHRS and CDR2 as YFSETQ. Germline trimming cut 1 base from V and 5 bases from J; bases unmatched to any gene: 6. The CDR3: CASSLNRGPTETQYF. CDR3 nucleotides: TGCGCCAGCAGCTTGAACAGGGGGCCCACGGAGACCCAGTACTTC. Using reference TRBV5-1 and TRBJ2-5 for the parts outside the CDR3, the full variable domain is KAGVTQTPRYLIKTRGQQVTLSCSPISGHRSVSWYQQTPGQGLQFLFEYFSETQRNKGNFPGRFSGRQFSNSRSEMNVSTLELGDSALYLCASSLNRGPTETQYFGPGTRLLVL.

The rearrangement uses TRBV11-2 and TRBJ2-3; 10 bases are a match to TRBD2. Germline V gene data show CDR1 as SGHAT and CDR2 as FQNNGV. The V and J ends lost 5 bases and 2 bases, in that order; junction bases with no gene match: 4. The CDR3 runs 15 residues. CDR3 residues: CASSLSGGFTDTQYF. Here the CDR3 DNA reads TGTGCCAGCAGCCTTAGCGGGGGGTTCACAGATACGCAGTATTTT.